The subject of this entry is one T cell receptor beta chain. Sequencing used immunoSEQ multiplex PCR; TCRdb keeps in-frame clones, though not all of them. The table shows nearly 25,000 clones, with 40% occurring only once. The data were obtained in a study of graft-versus-host responses after intestinal transplantation. Study information: Each patient got anti-thymocyte globulin induction, then tacrolimus and steroids for approximately 3 years. Study-wide findings and caveats: Detection of GvH clones occurred in recipient marrow, and some had their first appearance in ileum or blood.

The CDR3 sequence is 15 residues long. Per the germline V gene, CDR1 is SGHTS and CDR2 is YDEGEE. Trimming took 6 bases from V and 5 from J, leaving 18 bases between them. Researchers placed roughly 200,000 CFSE-labeled responder cells in culture with roughly 200,000 irradiated, violet-dye-labeled stimulator cells. The receptor comes from a human patient who received an intestinal transplant. The sequenced sample was alloreactive CD4+ T cells from a mixed lymphocyte reaction culture, obtained before intestinal transplant. Noted subset: CFSE-low proliferating T cells sorted from roughly six-day pre-transplant mixed lymphocyte reaction (GvH or HvG direction). The rearrangement links TRBV5-8 to TRBJ1-5; D is ambiguous. The CDR3 nucleotides are TGTGCCAGCAACCCGAACGAGCGGGGAGATCAGCCCCAGCATTTT. This encodes CASNPNERGDQPQHF. Using reference TRBV5-8 and TRBJ1-5 for the parts outside the CDR3, the full variable domain is EAGVTQSPTHLIKTRGQQATLRCSPISGHTSVYWYQQALGLGLQFLLWYDEGEERNRGNFPPRFSGRQFPNYSSELNVNALELEDSALYLCASNPNERGDQPQHFGDGTRLSIL.